The 3 T cell receptor beta chains below were found in one sample sequenced in a study of T-cell reconstitution after alpha-beta-depleted transplantation in children. Construction of the TCRbeta library involved unique molecular identifiers. TCRdb re-called the PCR reads through MiXCR, storing one row per CDR3 protein. The data contain approximately 200,000 distinct CDR3 sequences, about 14% of them singletons. The source material was PBMCs from the stem cell graft donor, sampled from the stem cell graft. Receptors were obtained from a human donor who donated a stem cell graft to a child with acute lymphoblastic leukemia.

This clonotype was counted at least ten times. The chain has TRBV19 and TRBJ2-5; D is unresolved. In germline, CDR1 is LNHDA, CDR2 SQIVND (reference sequence). Trimming stripped 3 bases from V and 5 bases from J, with 22 bases between. The CDR3 spans 17 residues. The CDR3 region is CASSIAPRPATGETQYF. The CDR3 DNA reads as TGTGCCAGTAGTATCGCCCCACGACCGGCCACCGGGGAGACCCAGTACTTC. Looking up the rest from reference TRBV19 and TRBJ2-5 gives the full variable domain: DGGITQSPKYLFRKEGQNVTLSCEQNLNHDAMYWYRQDPGQGLRLIYYSQIVNDFQKGDIAEGYSVSREKKESFPLTVTSAQKNPTAFYLCASSIAPRPATGETQYFGPGTRLLVL.

This clonotype was seen many times. The chain uses TRBV20-1 and TRBJ2-1; D is possibly TRBD2 (6 bases). Germline assignment: CDR1 DFQATT and CDR2 SNEGSKA (reference sequence). This CDR3 is 14 amino acids long. The germline V and J ends were trimmed by 0 bases and 7 bases, with 13 bases remaining between them. CDR3 DNA sequence: TGCAGTGCTAGAGATCCGGTACTAGCAAATGAGCAGTTCTTC. Translated, it gives CSARDPVLANEQFF.

This clonotype was recorded many times. The chain uses TRBV12-3 or TRBV12-4 and TRBJ1-5; 7 bases align to TRBD1. J lost 3 bases, V lost 1 base, and 6 bases had no gene match. This CDR3 region has 16 residues. CDR3 in DNA: TGTGCCAGCAGTTTAGGACAGGGTCTCGACAATCAGCCCCAGCATTTT. Amino acids: CASSLGQGLDNQPQHF.